These 15 T cell receptor beta chains were all obtained from the same sample, sequenced in a study of cytomegalovirus exposure and HLA in healthy donors. Measured with immunoSEQ multiplex PCR; TCRdb has only the in-frame clones, and not every one. The sample records about 83,000 clones, approximately 96% being singletons. Material: PBMCs. The receptors derive from a woman aged 18 to 35 in good health and CMV-seronegative.

This sequence joins TRBV7-9 and TRBJ1-1; D call uncertain. V shed 1 base and J shed 6 bases, with 6 bases lying between them. Germline CDR1 and CDR2: SEHNR and FQNEAQ (reference sequence). The CDR3 runs to 12 residues. The CDR3 spells CASSLDFAEAFF. CDR3 nucleotide sequence: TGTGCCAGCAGCTTAGACTTCGCTGAAGCTTTCTTT.

The chain uses TRBV18 and TRBJ2-7, with 9 bases lining up with TRBD2. V lost 6 bases and J lost 0; bases outside the gene matches: 12. Germline assignment: CDR1 KGHSH and CDR2 LQKENI. CDR3 length: 17 amino acids. Written as DNA, the CDR3 is TGTGCCAGCTCCCACCCCCCGGATAGCGGGAGCTCCTACGAGCAGTACTTC. This gives the protein CASSHPPDSGSSYEQYF.

Here the CDR3 DNA reads TGTGCCAGCAGCTGGACTAGTGGGGGGGAGCAGTTCTTC. Translating it yields CASSWTSGGEQFF. This chain connects TRBV5-5 to TRBJ2-1, with TRBD2 matching over 7 bases. The V gene's germline CDR1 is SGHKS and CDR2 YYEKEE (reference sequence). V lost 3 bases to trimming and J lost 10 bases; unmatched junction nucleotides: 7. The CDR3 is made up of 13 amino acids.

The chain employs TRBV10-3 and TRBJ2-7; D remains unclear. V lost 11 bases, J lost 0 bases, and 14 bases lay in between. CDR1 and CDR2 (germline): ENHRY, SYGVKD. This CDR3 contains 13 residues. The CDR3 region has the DNA TGTGCCGTTACTCCCCTCCTCTCCTACGAGCAGTACTTC. It encodes CAVTPLLSYEQYF.

The chain combines TRBV30 with TRBJ2-1, with 9 bases identical to TRBD2. Trimming took 5 bases from V and 2 from J; bases not matched to a gene: 10. The length of the CDR3 is 16 residues. Germline V CDR1 and CDR2: GTSNPN, SVGIG (reference sequence). The CDR3 DNA reads TGTGCCTGGCTTCATCCGGGACTAGCACCCTACAATGAGCAGTTCTTC. Amino acids: CAWLHPGLAPYNEQFF.

This chain connects TRBV11-2 to TRBJ1-4, with 7 bases identical to TRBD1. The CDR3 is 15 residues long. The trim removed 5 bases at V and 6 bases at J, leaving 9 bases unmatched. Germline-derived CDR1 and CDR2 are SGHAT and FQNNGV. The CDR3 bases are TGTGCCAGCAGCAAGGGGGGACAGTTTGATGAAAAACTGTTTTTT. Translated, it gives CASSKGGQFDEKLFF.

J is TRBJ1-3 and V is TRBV28; 8 bases align to TRBD1. The germline CDR1 and CDR2 sequences are MDHEN and SYDVKM. CDR3 length equals 15 residues. Trimming removed 5 bases from V and 0 bases from J; junction bases left unmatched: 3. The CDR3 protein is CASSTGGSSGNTIYF. As DNA, the CDR3 is TGTGCCAGCAGTACAGGGGGAAGCTCTGGAAACACCATATATTTT.

The chain uses TRBV2 and TRBJ2-1, with D hard to call. Germline V CDR1 and CDR2: SNHLY, FYNNEI. CDR3 length: 13 residues. Trimming took 4 bases from V and 7 from J, leaving 11 bases between them. CDR3: CASSVIGKNEQFF. DNA of the CDR3: TGTGCCAGCAGTGTTATTGGCAAAAATGAGCAGTTCTTC.

The rearrangement uses TRBV5-1 and TRBJ1-1, with a weak D call TRBD1 (6 bases). CDR1 and CDR2 from the germline V gene are SGHRS and YFSETQ. Trimming removed 4 bases from V and 2 bases from J, with 12 bases in between. The CDR3 consists of 14 residues. CDR3 in DNA: TGCGCCAGCAGCAACGACAGGTCCAACACTGAAGCTTTCTTT. It codes for CASSNDRSNTEAFF.

The gene calls are TRBV5-6 and TRBJ1-5, with D uncertain. Germline V gene lookup returns CDR1 SGHDT and CDR2 YYEEEE. Trimming stripped 4 bases from V and 9 bases from J, with 14 bases between. This CDR3 spans 13 amino acids. CDR3 region: CASSEGRGRPQHF. In nucleotides, the CDR3 is TGTGCCAGCAGCGAAGGGCGAGGGAGGCCCCAGCATTTT.

The J gene is TRBJ2-5, the V gene TRBV7-9; 7 bases fit TRBD1. Judging by the DNA end, TRBJ2-7 fits better; the J call may be wrong. Germline assignment: CDR1 SEHNR and CDR2 FQNEAQ (reference sequence). The CDR3 runs 13 residues. The CDR3 reads CASSSTGAYEQYF. The DNA of the CDR3 is TGTGCCAGCAGCTCTACAGGGGCCTACGAGCAGTACTTC.

The V call is TRBV15, the J call TRBJ2-2; 14 bases line up with TRBD2. Germline CDR1 LNHNV, CDR2 YYDKDF (reference sequence). The CDR3 is 16 amino acids. V trimming: 2 bases; J trimming: 7 bases; junction bases outside the gene matches: 3. CDR3 sequence reads: CATSRKGLAGVGELFF. The CDR3 coding sequence is TGTGCCACCAGCAGAAAGGGACTAGCGGGAGTCGGGGAGCTGTTTTTT.

V and J are TRBV6-1 and TRBJ2-5; D may be TRBD1 (6 bases). CDR3 length: 13 residues. Trimming shortened V by 8 bases and J by 6 bases, and 16 bases separated the two germline ends. Germline CDR1 is MNHNS and CDR2 is SASEGT. The CDR3 here is CASDLTGLQTQYF. CDR3 bases: TGTGCCAGCGACCTTACAGGGTTACAGACCCAGTACTTC.

The chain carries TRBV10-3 and TRBJ2-7; 7 nucleotides agree with TRBD2. In germline, CDR1 is ENHRY, CDR2 SYGVKD. The CDR3 is 14 amino acids. The V segment lost 2 bases and the J segment 2 bases; nucleotides outside the gene matches: 3. CDR3 nucleotide sequence: TGTGCCATCAGTGAGCGGGAGGCGACCTACGAGCAGTACTTC. Translation gives CAISEREATYEQYF.

The gene calls are TRBV19 and TRBJ2-1, with TRBD1 as a possible D gene (6 bases). Germline loops: CDR1 LNHDA, CDR2 SQIVND (reference sequence). V was shortened by 4 bases and J by 3 bases, with 10 bases between the two germline ends. This CDR3 has 14 residues. The DNA of the CDR3 is TGTGCCAGTAGTACCCAGGGGCACTACAATGAGCAGTTCTTC. It specifies CASSTQGHYNEQFF.